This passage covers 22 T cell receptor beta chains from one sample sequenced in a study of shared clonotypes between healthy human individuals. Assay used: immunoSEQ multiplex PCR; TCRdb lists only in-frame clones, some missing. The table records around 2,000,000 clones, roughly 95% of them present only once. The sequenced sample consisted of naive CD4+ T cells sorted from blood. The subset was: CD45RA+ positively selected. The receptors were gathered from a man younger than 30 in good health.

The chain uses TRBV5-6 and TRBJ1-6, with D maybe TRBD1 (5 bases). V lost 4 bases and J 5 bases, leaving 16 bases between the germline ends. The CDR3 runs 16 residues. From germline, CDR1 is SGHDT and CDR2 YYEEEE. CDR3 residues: CASSPGGRADNSPLHF. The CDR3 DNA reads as TGTGCCAGCAGCCCAGGTGGCAGGGCGGATAATTCACCCCTCCACTTT.

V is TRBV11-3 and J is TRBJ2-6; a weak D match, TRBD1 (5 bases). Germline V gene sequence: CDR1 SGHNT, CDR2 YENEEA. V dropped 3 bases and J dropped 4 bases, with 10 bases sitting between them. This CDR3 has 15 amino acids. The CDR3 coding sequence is TGTGCCAGCAGCTTGCAGGGTCAAGGGGCCAACGTCCTGACTTTC. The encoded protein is CASSLQGQGANVLTF.

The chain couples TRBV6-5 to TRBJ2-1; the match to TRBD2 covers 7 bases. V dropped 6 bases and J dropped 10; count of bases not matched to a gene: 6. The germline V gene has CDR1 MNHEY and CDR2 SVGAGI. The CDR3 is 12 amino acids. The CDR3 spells CASSPGGGEQFF. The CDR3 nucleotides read TGTGCCAGCAGCCCGGGGGGTGGAGAGCAGTTCTTC.

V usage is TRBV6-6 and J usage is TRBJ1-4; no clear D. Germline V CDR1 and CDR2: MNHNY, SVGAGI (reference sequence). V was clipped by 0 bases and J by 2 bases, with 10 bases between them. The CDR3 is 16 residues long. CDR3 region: CASSYSSSQTNEKLFF. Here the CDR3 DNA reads TGTGCCAGCAGTTACTCGAGTTCCCAGACTAATGAAAAACTGTTTTTT.

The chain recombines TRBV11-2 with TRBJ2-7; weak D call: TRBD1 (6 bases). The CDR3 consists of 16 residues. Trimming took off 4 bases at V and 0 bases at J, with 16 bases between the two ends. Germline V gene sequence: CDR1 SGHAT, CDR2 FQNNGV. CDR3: CASSSYPGVLSYEQYF. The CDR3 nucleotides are TGTGCCAGCAGCTCCTACCCAGGGGTTCTCTCCTACGAGCAGTACTTC. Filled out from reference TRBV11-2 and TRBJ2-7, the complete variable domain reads EAGVAQSPRYKIIEKRQSVAFWCNPISGHATLYWYQQILGQGPKLLIQFQNNGVVDDSQLPKDRFSAERLKGVDSTLKIQPAKLEDSAVYLCASSSYPGVLSYEQYFGPGTRLTVT.

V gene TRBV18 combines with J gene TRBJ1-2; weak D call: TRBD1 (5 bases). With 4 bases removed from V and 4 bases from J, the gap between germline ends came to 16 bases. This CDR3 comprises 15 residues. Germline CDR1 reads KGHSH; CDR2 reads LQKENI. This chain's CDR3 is CASSQGQEGFYGYTF. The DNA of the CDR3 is TGTGCCAGCTCACAGGGTCAGGAGGGGTTCTATGGCTACACCTTC.

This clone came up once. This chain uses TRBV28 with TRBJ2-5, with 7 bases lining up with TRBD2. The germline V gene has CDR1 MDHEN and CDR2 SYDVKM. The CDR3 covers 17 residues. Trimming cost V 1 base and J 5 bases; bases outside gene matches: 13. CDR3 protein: CASSLFGWEGRQETQYF. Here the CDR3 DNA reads TGTGCCAGCAGTTTATTTGGGTGGGAGGGGAGGCAGGAGACCCAGTACTTC.

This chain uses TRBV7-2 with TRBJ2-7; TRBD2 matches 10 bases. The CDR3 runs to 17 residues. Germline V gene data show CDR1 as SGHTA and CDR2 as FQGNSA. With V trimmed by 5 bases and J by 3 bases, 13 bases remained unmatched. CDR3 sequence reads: CASSPGQGLAGGYEQYF. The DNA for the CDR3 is TGTGCCAGCAGCCCCGGACAGGGATTAGCGGGAGGCTACGAGCAGTACTTC.

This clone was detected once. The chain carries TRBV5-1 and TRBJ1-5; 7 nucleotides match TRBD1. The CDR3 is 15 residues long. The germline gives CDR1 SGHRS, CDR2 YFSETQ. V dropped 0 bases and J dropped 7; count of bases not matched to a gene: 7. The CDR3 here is CASSLDGQERQPQHF. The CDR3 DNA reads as TGCGCCAGCAGCTTGGATGGACAGGAACGGCAGCCCCAGCATTTT.

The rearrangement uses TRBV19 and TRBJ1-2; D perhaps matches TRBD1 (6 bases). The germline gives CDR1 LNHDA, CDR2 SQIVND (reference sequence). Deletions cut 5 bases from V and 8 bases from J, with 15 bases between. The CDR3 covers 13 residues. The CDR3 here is CASSYTGIWGYTF. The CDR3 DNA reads TGTGCCAGTAGTTACACAGGGATTTGGGGCTACACCTTC.

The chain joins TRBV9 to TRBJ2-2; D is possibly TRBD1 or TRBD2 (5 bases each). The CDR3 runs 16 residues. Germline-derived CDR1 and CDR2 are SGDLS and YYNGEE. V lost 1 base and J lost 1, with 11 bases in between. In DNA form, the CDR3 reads TGTGCCAGCAGCGTACGAGGGGATAAGAACACCGGGGAGCTGTTTTTT. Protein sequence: CASSVRGDKNTGELFF.

This CDR3 reads CASRLDSSSYEQYF. The CDR3 DNA sequence: TGTGCCAGTAGATTGGACAGCTCGTCCTACGAGCAGTACTTC. The chain uses TRBV19 and TRBJ2-7, with a tentative D call TRBD1 (6 bases). In germline, CDR1 is LNHDA, CDR2 SQIVND (reference sequence). Between the trimmed V and J ends, which lost 6 bases and 1 base, there was a span of 13 bases. CDR3 length: 14 amino acids. Full variable domain (missing parts from reference TRBV19 and TRBJ2-7): DGGITQSPKYLFRKEGQNVTLSCEQNLNHDAMYWYRQDPGQGLRLIYYSQIVNDFQKGDIAEGYSVSREKKESFPLTVTSAQKNPTAFYLCASRLDSSSYEQYFGPGTRLTVT.

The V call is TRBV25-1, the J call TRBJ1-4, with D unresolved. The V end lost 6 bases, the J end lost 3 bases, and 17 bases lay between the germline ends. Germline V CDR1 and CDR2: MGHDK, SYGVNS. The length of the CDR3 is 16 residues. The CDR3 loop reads CASSPGRVAANEKLFF. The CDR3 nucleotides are TGTGCCAGCAGCCCCGGTCGCGTGGCAGCTAATGAAAAACTGTTTTTT.

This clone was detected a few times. The CDR3 DNA reads TGTGCCAGCAGCCCCCGGGAATGGCTCCCGTACCAAGAGACCCAGTACTTC. The encoded protein is CASSPREWLPYQETQYF. This sequence joins TRBV7-9 and TRBJ2-5, with a tentative D call TRBD2 (5 bases). V shed 5 bases and J shed 0 bases, with 19 bases lying between them. Germline CDR1 reads SEHNR; CDR2 reads FQNEAQ (reference sequence). CDR3 length equals 17 residues. Using reference TRBV7-9 and TRBJ2-5 for the parts outside the CDR3, the full variable domain is DTGVSQNPRHKITKRGQNVTFRCDPISEHNRLYWYRQTLGQGPEFLTYFQNEAQLEKSRLLSDRFSAERPKGSFSTLEIQRTEQGDSAMYLCASSPREWLPYQETQYFGPGTRLLVL.

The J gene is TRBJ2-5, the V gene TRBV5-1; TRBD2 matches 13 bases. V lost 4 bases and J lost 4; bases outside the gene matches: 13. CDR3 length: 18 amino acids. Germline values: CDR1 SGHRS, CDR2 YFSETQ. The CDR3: CASSIGLAGAQVGETQYF. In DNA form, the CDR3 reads TGCGCCAGCAGCATAGGACTAGCGGGGGCTCAGGTAGGAGAGACCCAGTACTTC.

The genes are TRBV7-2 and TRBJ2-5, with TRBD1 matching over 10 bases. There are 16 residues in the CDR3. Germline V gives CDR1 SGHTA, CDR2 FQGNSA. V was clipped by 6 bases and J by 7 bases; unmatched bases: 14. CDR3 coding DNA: TGTGCCAGCAGGCCATCAGGGACAGGGGCGCTTGGGACCCAGTACTTC. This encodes CASRPSGTGALGTQYF.

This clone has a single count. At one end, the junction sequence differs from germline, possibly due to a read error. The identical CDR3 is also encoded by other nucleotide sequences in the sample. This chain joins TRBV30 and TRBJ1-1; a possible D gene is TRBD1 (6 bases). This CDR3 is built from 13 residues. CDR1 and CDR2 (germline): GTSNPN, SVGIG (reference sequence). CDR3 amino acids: CAWSQGLATEAFF. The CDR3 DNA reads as TGTGCCTGGAGCCAGGGGTTGGCCACTGAAGCTTTCTTC.

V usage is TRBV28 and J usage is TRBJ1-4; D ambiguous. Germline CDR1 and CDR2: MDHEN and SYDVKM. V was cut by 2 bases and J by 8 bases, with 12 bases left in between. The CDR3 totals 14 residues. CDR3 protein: CASSLAAAAEKLFF. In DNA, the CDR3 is TGTGCCAGCAGTTTAGCGGCAGCTGCGGAAAAACTGTTTTTT.

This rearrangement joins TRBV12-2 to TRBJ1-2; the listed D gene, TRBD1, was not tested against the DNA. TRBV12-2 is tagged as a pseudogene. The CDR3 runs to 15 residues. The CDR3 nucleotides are TGTGCAAGTCGTAGAAAACACGTGGGGGCCTATGGCTACACCTTC. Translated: CASRRKHVGAYGYTF.

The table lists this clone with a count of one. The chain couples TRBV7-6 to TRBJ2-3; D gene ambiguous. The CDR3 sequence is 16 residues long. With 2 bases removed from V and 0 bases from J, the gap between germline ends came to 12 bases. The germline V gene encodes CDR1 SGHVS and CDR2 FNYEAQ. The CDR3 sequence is CASSLYPPGSTDTQYF. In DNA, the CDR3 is TGTGCCAGCAGCTTATATCCACCGGGTAGCACAGATACGCAGTATTTT.

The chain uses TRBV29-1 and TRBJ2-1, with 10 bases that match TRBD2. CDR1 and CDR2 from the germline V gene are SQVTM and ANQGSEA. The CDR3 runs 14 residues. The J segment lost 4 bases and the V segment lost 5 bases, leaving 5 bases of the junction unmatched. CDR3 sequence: CSVSGLAQYNEQFF. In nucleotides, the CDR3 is TGCAGCGTTTCGGGACTAGCGCAATACAATGAGCAGTTCTTC.

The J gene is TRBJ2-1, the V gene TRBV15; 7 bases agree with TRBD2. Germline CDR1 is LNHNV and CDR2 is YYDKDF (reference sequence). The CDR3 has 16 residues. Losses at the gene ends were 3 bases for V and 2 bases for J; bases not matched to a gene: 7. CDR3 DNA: TGTGCCACCAGCAGCCCCGGGAGGACCCCCTACAATGAGCAGTTCTTC. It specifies CATSSPGRTPYNEQFF.